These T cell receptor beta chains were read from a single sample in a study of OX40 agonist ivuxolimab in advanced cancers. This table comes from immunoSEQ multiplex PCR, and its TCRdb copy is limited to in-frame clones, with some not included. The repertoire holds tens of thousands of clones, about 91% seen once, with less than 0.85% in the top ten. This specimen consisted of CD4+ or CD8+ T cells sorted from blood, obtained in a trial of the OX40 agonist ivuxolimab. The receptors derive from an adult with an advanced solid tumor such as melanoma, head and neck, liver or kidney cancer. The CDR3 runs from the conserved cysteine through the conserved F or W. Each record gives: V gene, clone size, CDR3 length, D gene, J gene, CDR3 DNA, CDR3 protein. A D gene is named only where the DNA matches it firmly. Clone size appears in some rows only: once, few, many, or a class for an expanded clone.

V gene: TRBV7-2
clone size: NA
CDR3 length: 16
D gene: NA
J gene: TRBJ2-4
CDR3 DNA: TGTGCCAGCAGTCTTAGTGGTAATATAGCCAAAAACATTCAGTACTTC
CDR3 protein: CASSLSGNIAKNIQYF

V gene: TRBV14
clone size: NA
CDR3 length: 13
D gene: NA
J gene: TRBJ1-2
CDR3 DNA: TGTGCCAGCAGCCAAAAAGAGAATTATGGCTACACCTTC
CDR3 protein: CASSQKENYGYTF

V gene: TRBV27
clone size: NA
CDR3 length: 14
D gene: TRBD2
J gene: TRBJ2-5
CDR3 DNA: TGTGCCAGCAGTGGAGCGGGAGGGCTCTCTCCCCAGTACTTC
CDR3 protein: CASSGAGGLSPQYF

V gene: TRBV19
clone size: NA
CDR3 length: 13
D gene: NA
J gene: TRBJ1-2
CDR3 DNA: TGTGCCAGTAGTATGGGTTCGGACTATGGCTACACCTTC
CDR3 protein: CASSMGSDYGYTF

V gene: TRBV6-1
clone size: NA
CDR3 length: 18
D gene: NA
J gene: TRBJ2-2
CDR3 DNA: TGTGCCAGCAGTGAAGCGCCGGGGATACGTTCCGGCACCGGGGAGCTGTTTTTT
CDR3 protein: CASSEAPGIRSGTGELFF

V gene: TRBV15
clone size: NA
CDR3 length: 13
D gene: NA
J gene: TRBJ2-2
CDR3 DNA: TGTGCCACCAGCCCTACTAGCACCGGGGAGCTGTTTTTT
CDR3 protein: CATSPTSTGELFF

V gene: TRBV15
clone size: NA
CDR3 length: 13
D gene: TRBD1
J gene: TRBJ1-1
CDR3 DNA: TGTGCCACCAGCAGACCGGGACAGTCTGAAGCTTTCTTT
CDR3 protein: CATSRPGQSEAFF

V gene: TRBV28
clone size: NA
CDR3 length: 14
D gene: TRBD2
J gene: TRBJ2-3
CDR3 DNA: TGTGCCAGCGTATTCGGGGGGGACCGAGATACGCAGTATTTT
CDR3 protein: CASVFGGDRDTQYF

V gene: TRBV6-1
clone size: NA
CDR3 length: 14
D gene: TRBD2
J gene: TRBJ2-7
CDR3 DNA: TGTGCCAGCACAGGGACTATTGGGTCCTACGAGCAGTACTTC
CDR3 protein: CASTGTIGSYEQYF

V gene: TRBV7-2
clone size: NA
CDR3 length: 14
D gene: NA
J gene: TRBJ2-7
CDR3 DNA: TGTGCCAGCAGCTTAAATAGCGGTCCCTACGAGCAGTACTTC
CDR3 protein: CASSLNSGPYEQYF

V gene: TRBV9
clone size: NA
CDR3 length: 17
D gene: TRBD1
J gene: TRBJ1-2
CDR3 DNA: TGTGCCAGCAGCGTTCTTGACAGGGGAAGTCGGAACTATGGCTACACCTTC
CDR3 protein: CASSVLDRGSRNYGYTF

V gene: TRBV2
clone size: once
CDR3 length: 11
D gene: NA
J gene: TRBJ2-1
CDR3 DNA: TGTGCCAGCATAAAGGGGGGGCTCTCGGTCTTC
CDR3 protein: CASIKGGLSVF

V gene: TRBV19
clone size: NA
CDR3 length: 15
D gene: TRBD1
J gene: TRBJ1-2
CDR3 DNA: TGTGCCAGTAGTACAAACAGGGGGCGCAGCTATGGCTACACCTTC
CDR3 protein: CASSTNRGRSYGYTF

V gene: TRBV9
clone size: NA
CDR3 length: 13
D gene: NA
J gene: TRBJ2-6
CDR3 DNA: TGTGCCAGCAGCGTCTCCGGGGCCAACGTCCTGACTTTC
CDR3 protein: CASSVSGANVLTF

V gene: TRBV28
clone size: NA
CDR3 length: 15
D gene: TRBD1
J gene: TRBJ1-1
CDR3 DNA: TGTGCCAGCAGTTTCTTCGACAGGGCGAACACTGAAGCTTTCTTT
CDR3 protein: CASSFFDRANTEAFF

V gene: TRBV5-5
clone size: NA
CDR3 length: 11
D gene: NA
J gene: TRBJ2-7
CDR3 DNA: TGTGCCAGCAGCTTTTCTAGTGAGCAGTACTTC
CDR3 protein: CASSFSSEQYF

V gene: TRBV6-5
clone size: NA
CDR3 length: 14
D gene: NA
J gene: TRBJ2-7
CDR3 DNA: TGTGCCAGCAGTTACAATTGGAGATCCTACGAGCAGTACTTC
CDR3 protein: CASSYNWRSYEQYF

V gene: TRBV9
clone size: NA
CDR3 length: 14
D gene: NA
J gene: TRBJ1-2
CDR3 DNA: TGTGCCAGCAGCGTAGACCTAGTGGGCTATGGCTACACCTTC
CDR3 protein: CASSVDLVGYGYTF

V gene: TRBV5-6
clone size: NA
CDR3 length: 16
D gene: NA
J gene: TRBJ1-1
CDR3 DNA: TGTGCCAGCAGCTTCTTGGGAGCTAACATTGACACTGAAGCTTTCTTT
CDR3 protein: CASSFLGANIDTEAFF

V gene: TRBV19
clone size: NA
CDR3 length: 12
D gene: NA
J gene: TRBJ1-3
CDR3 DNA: TGTGCCAGTGGCCAAAATGGAAACACCATATATTTT
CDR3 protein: CASGQNGNTIYF

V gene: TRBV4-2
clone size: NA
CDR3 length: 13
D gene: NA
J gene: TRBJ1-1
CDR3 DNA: TGTGCCAGCAGCCGGACAGCAAGTGGTGAAGCTTTCTTT
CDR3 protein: CASSRTASGEAFF

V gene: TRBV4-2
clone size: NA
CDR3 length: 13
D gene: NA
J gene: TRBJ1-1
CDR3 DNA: TGTGCCAGCAGCCCGGGTGGAAACACTGAAGCTTTCTTT
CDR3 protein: CASSPGGNTEAFF

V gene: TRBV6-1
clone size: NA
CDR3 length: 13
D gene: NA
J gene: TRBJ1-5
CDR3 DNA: TGTGCCAGCAGGATAATCAACAATCAGCCCCAGCATTTT
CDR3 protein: CASRIINNQPQHF

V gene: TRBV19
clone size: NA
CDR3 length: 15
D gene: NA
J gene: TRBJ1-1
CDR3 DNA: TGTGCCAGTAAACAGGAAGACCTCTCGAACACTGAAGCTTTCTTT
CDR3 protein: CASKQEDLSNTEAFF

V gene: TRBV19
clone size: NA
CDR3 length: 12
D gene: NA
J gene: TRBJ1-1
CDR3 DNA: TGTGCCAGTAGTCCTCGCTTTGGTGAAGCTTTCTTT
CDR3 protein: CASSPRFGEAFF

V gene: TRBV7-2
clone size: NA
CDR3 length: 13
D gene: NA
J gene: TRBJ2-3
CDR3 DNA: TGTGCATGCTCAGCCAGGGGAGGCGATACGCAGTATTTT
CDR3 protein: CACSARGGDTQYF

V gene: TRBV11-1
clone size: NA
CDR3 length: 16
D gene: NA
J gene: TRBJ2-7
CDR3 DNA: TGTGCCAGCAGCGATGGGGGGGGCCCCCGACGCTACGAGCAGTACTTC
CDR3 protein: CASSDGGGPRRYEQYF

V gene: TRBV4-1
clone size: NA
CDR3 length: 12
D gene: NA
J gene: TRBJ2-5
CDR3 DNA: TGCGCCAGCAGCCAAGATCGGGAGACCCAGTACTTC
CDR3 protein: CASSQDRETQYF

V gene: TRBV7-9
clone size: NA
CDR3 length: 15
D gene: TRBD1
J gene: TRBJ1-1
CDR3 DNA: TGTGCCAGCAGCTTTACCCGGGACAGCAACACTGAAGCTTTCTTT
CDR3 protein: CASSFTRDSNTEAFF

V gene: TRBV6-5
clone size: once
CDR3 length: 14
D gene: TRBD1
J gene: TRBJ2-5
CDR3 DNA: TGTGCCACCACTGCCCCGACGGGACAGGGGACCCAGTACTTC
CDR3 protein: CATTAPTGQGTQYF

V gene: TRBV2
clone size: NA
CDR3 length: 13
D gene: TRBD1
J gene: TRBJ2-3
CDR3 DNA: TGTGCCAGCAACGGACAGGGTGCAGATACGCAGTATTTT
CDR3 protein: CASNGQGADTQYF

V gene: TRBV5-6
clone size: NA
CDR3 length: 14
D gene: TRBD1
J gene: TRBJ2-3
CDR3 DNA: TGTGCCAGCAGCTTGAGGGGGCAGGCAGATACGCAGTATTTT
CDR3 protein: CASSLRGQADTQYF

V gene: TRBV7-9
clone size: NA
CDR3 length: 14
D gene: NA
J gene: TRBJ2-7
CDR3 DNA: TGTGCCAGCAACCTGACAGGTTTGACCTACGAGCAGTACTTC
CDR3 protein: CASNLTGLTYEQYF

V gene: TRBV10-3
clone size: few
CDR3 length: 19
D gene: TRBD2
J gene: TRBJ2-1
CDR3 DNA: TGTGCCATCAGTGAGTCTTTAACAGTCGGGGGGACTAGCGGGAATGAGCAGTTCTTC
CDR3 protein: CAISESLTVGGTSGNEQFF

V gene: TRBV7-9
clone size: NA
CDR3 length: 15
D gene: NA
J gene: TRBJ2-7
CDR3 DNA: TGTGCCAGCAGCTTACGAGGGACGGAGACCTACGAGCAGTACTTC
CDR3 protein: CASSLRGTETYEQYF

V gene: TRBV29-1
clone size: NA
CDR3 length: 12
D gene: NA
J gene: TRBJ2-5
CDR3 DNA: TGCAGCGTTGGAGGGGGTCGGGAGACCCAGTACTTC
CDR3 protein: CSVGGGRETQYF

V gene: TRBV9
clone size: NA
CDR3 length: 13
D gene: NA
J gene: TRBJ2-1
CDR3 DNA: TGTGCCAGCAGCGTAGCCCCGCGACGAGAGCAGTTCTTC
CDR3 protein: CASSVAPRREQFF

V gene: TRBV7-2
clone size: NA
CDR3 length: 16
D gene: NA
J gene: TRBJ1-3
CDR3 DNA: TGTGCCAGCAGCTTCAATGGCGGAAGCTCTGGAAACACCATATATTTT
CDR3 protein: CASSFNGGSSGNTIYF

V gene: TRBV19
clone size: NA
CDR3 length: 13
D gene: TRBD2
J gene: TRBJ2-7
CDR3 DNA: TGTGCCAGTCGGGAGGACGCTAAGGGGGAGCAGTACTTC
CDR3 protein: CASREDAKGEQYF

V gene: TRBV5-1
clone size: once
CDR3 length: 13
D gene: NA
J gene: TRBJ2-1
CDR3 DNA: TGCGCCAGCAGTTGGGACGTCTACAATGAGCAGTTCTTC
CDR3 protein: CASSWDVYNEQFF

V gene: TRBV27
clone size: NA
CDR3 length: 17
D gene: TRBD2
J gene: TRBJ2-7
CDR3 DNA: TGTGCCAGCAGTTTATCCCTCGGGATAGCGGGCTACTACGAGCAGTACTTC
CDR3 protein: CASSLSLGIAGYYEQYF

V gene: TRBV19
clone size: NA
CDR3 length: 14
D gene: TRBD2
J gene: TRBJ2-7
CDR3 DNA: TGTGCCAGTAGGACTAGCGGGGGTAGGAACGAGCAGTACTTC
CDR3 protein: CASRTSGGRNEQYF

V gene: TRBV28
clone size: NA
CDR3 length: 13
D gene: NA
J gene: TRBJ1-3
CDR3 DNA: TGTGCCAGCAGTCCCCCGGCCATGAACACCATATATTTT
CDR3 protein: CASSPPAMNTIYF

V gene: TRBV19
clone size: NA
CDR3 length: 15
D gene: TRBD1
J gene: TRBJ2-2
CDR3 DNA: TGTGCCAGTAGTCGGACAGGGGGCAGTACCGGGGAGCTGTTTTTT
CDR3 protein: CASSRTGGSTGELFF

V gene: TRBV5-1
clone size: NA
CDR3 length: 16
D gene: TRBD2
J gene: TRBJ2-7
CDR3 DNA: TGCGCCAGCAGCTTGTCCTCTAGCGGGAGTACCTCCGAGCAGTACTTC
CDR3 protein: CASSLSSSGSTSEQYF

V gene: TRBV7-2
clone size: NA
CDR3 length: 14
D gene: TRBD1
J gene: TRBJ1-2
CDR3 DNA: TGTGCCAGCAGCTTGTCCGGGACAGGGGTCGGCTACACCTTC
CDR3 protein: CASSLSGTGVGYTF

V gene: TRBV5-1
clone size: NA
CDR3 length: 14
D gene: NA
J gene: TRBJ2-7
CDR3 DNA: TGCGCCAGCAGCTTGGATGCAGGGTACAACGAGCAGTACTTC
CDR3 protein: CASSLDAGYNEQYF

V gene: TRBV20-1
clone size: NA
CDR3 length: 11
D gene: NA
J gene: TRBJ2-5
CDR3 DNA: TGCAGTGCTCCAACGGGGGAGACCCAGTACTTC
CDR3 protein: CSAPTGETQYF

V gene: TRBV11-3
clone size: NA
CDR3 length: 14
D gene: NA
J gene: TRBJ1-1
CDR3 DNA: TGTGCCAGCAGCTCCGGCCCCTCGAACACTGAAGCTTTCTTT
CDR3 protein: CASSSGPSNTEAFF

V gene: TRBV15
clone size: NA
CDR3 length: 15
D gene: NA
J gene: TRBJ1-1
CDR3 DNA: TGTGCCACCAGCAGAGATCTGGTAGGGGGCACTGAAGCTTTCTTT
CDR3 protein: CATSRDLVGGTEAFF

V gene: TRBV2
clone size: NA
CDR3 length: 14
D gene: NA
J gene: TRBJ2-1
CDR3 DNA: TGTGCCAGCAACGGGGGCAGCTCCTACAATGAGCAGTTCTTC
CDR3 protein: CASNGGSSYNEQFF

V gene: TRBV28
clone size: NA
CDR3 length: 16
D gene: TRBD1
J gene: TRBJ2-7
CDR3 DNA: TGTGCCAGCAGTTTTCGACAGGGACCGAGCTCCTACGAGCAGTACTTC
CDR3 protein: CASSFRQGPSSYEQYF

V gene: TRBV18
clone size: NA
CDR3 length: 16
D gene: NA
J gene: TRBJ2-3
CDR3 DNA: TGTGCCAGCTCACCAAGGTCCGCGGGGCGCACAGATACGCAGTATTTT
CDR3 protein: CASSPRSAGRTDTQYF

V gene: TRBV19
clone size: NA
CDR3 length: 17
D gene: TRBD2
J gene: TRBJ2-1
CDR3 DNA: TGTGCCAGTAAGGGACTAGCGGGAGGGCCGTCTTACAATGAGCAGTTCTTC
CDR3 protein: CASKGLAGGPSYNEQFF

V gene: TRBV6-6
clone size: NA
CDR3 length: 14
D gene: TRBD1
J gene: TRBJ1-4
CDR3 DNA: TGTGCCAGCAGTGACCGGGACAGGGATGAAAAACTGTTTTTT
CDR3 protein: CASSDRDRDEKLFF

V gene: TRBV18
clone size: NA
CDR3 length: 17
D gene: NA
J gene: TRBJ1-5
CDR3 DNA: TGTGCCAGCTCCCCTCAAGCGGGACAAGGGTTTAATCAGCCCCAGCATTTT
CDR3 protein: CASSPQAGQGFNQPQHF

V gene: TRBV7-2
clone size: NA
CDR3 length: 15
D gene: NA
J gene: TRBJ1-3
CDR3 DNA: TGTGCCAGCAGCTTAGGCCCGGGCTCTGGAAACACCATATATTTT
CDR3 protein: CASSLGPGSGNTIYF

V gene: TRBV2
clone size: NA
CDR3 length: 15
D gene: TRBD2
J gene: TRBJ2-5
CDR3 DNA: TGTGCCAGCAGGGGGGGGACTAGCGGGGCCCAGACCCAGTACTTC
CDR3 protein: CASRGGTSGAQTQYF

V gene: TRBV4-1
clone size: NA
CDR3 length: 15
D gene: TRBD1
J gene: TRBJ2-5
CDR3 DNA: TGCGCCAGCAGCCAGCGAACAGGGGGACAAGAGACCCAGTACTTC
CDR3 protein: CASSQRTGGQETQYF